This is a list of T cell receptor beta chains from one sample in a study of blood T cell repertoires in COVID-19. The repertoire was sequenced with immunoSEQ multiplex PCR; TCRdb's copy has only in-frame clones and lacks some. The table has more than 85,000 clones, nearly 80% seen once; the top ten hold 16%. The sample was peripheral blood. The receptors derive from a woman older than 75 with active or convalescent COVID-19. CDR3s include the opening cysteine and the closing phenylalanine or tryptophan. The D gene is left open where the match is weak. Clone size appears in some rows only: once, few, many, or a class for an expanded clone.

v_call	clone_size	j_call	d_call	cdr3_nt	cdr3_aa
TRBV11-2	once	TRBJ2-1	.	TGTGCCAGCAGCGGAGTGCGAGACGTCTTTAATGAGCAGTTCTTC	CASSGVRDVFNEQFF
TRBV5-4	.	TRBJ2-7	.	TGTGCCAGCAGCTTGGATGCGGACTACGAGCAGTACTTC	CASSLDADYEQYF
TRBV19	.	TRBJ2-1	TRBD2	TGTGCCAGTAGTATGGGACTAGCGGGAGTAGGTGAGCAGTTCTTC	CASSMGLAGVGEQFF
TRBV19	.	TRBJ1-2	.	TGTGCCAGTAGTAAAGCGATCTATGGCTACACCTTC	CASSKAIYGYTF
TRBV2	.	TRBJ1-5	.	TGTGCCAGCAGTGATGGGACAAATAGCAATCAGCCCCAGCATTTT	CASSDGTNSNQPQHF
TRBV2	.	TRBJ1-5	.	TGTGCCAGCAGTCGAGATACCCCGGCCCAGCATTTT	CASSRDTPAQHF
TRBV25-1	few	TRBJ2-5	TRBD2	TGTGCCACGGGGGGGCGCGAAGGCCAAGAGACCCAGTACTTC	CATGGREGQETQYF
TRBV7-9	.	TRBJ2-1	TRBD2	TGTGCCAGCAGCGGCGGGGGAAGCTCCTACAATGAGCAGTTCTTC	CASSGGGSSYNEQFF
TRBV2	.	TRBJ1-5	TRBD1	TGTGCCAGCGCCAGAGGGACAGTCCACGGCCAGCCCCAGCATTTT	CASARGTVHGQPQHF
TRBV21-1	few	TRBJ2-1	.	TGTGCCAGCAGCAAAGGGGGGCCCGGGACTAGCGGGAGCAATGAGCAGTTCTTC	CASSKGGPGTSGSNEQFF
TRBV30	.	TRBJ1-4	.	TGTGCCTGGAAGCAGGGAGGGACAACTAATGAAAAACTGTTTTTT	CAWKQGGTTNEKLFF
TRBV5-4	.	TRBJ2-7	TRBD2	TGTGCCAGCAGCTCGCTAGCGGGAGGGAGCTCCTACGAGCAGTACTTC	CASSSLAGGSSYEQYF
TRBV9	.	TRBJ2-5	.	TGTGCCAGCAGCGCCGGGATCCATCAAGAGACCCAGTACTTC	CASSAGIHQETQYF
TRBV24-1	.	TRBJ2-1	TRBD2	TGTGCCACAGCAACTAGCGGGGATAACAATGAGCAGTTCTTC	CATATSGDNNEQFF
TRBV6-2/TRBV6-3	.	TRBJ2-7	.	TGTGCCAGCAGTTCTCAACGGGAGCTACTACGATACGAGCAGTACTTC	CASSSQRELLRYEQYF
TRBV28	.	TRBJ2-7	TRBD2	TGTGCCAGCAGTTCCTCCGGGACTAGTCTCCACGAGCAGTACTTC	CASSSSGTSLHEQYF
TRBV28	few	TRBJ2-1	TRBD2	TGTGCCAGCCAGGGGACTAGCGGAACTACATCCTACAATGAGCAGTTCTTC	CASQGTSGTTSYNEQFF
TRBV3-1/TRBV3-2	few	TRBJ2-5	TRBD1	TGTGCCAGCAGCCAAGTATGGCCAGGGACAGGGTCGACCCAGTACTTC	CASSQVWPGTGSTQYF
TRBV7-2	.	TRBJ2-5	TRBD2	TGTGCCAGCAGCTCCAGGACTAGCGGGAGTTCGGAGACCCAGTACTTC	CASSSRTSGSSETQYF
TRBV9	.	TRBJ2-7	TRBD2	TGTGCCAGCAGCGTAAGCGGGACGGCCTCCGAGCAGTACTTC	CASSVSGTASEQYF
TRBV7-8	.	TRBJ2-1	TRBD2	TGTGCCAGCAGCCACCCCTCCCGGGGGCGACTAGCGGACAATGAGCAGTTCTTC	CASSHPSRGRLADNEQFF
TRBV4-1	.	TRBJ2-3	.	TGCGCCAGCAGCCAAGAGGCTGGAGGGACAGATACGCAGTATTTT	CASSQEAGGTDTQYF
TRBV12-3/TRBV12-4	few	TRBJ2-5	.	TGTGCCAGCAGTTTAGCCCCCCTTAAGACCCAGTACTTC	CASSLAPLKTQYF
TRBV18	.	TRBJ1-3	TRBD1	TGTGCCAGCTCACCACCCGCCAGGGGGGGAAACACCATATATTTT	CASSPPARGGNTIYF
TRBV5-1	.	TRBJ2-1	TRBD2	TGCGCCAGCAGCTTTACACTAGCGGGCACCAATGAGCAGTTCTTC	CASSFTLAGTNEQFF
TRBV2	.	TRBJ1-2	.	TGTGCCAGCAGTGAAACACAGAACGGCTACACCTTC	CASSETQNGYTF
TRBV5-1	.	TRBJ1-1	.	TGCGCCAGCAGCGAAATGAGCAGGGAGAACACTGAAGCTTTCTTT	CASSEMSRENTEAFF
TRBV15	.	TRBJ1-5	TRBD1	TGTGCCACCAGCAGAGATGGGAGACAGGGGGGCAATCAGCCCCAGCATTTT	CATSRDGRQGGNQPQHF
TRBV2	.	TRBJ2-5	TRBD2	TGTGCCAGCAACCTAGGAATAGCGGGGAGCCAAGAGACCCAGTACTTC	CASNLGIAGSQETQYF
TRBV19	few	TRBJ2-2	.	TGTGCCAGTAATGGCAGGGCCGGGTTCACCGGGGAGCTGTTTTTT	CASNGRAGFTGELFF
TRBV3-1/TRBV3-2	once	TRBJ1-5	.	TGTGCCAGCAGCCAAGATAGCGGAGCCAATCAGCCCCAGCATTTT	CASSQDSGANQPQHF
TRBV2	.	TRBJ1-1	.	TGTGCCAGCAGTGAAACGCGTAACACTGAAGCTTTCTTT	CASSETRNTEAFF
TRBV18	.	TRBJ1-5	.	TGTGCCAGCTCACCCCAACAGGCCTCTCAGCCCCAGCATTTT	CASSPQQASQPQHF
TRBV7-2	.	TRBJ2-7	.	TGTGCCAGCAGCGACAGCTACGAGCAGTACTTC	CASSDSYEQYF
TRBV7-9	once	TRBJ2-3	.	TGTGCCAGCAGCTGGGCGACAGGTGGGGGAGATACGCAGTATTTT	CASSWATGGGDTQYF
TRBV7-7	.	TRBJ2-5	TRBD2	TGTGCCAGCAGCCCAATAGCGGGAGTGCCCGGTCAGACCCAGTACTTC	CASSPIAGVPGQTQYF
TRBV5-4	once	TRBJ2-7	TRBD2	TGTGCCAGCTGCCCGACTAGCGGGATCCCCACTGGTGAGCAGTACTTC	CASCPTSGIPTGEQYF
TRBV7-8	.	TRBJ2-3	TRBD2	TGTGCCAGCAGCCCGGGTAGCGGGAGGGCCGGCACAGATACGCAGTATTTT	CASSPGSGRAGTDTQYF
TRBV5-1	.	TRBJ2-3	.	TGCGTCAGCAGAGAGGGAGTCACAGATACGCAGTATTTT	CVSREGVTDTQYF
TRBV19	.	TRBJ1-3	.	TGTGCCAGTCCGATTCCCCAGGGGACTGGAAACACCATATATTTT	CASPIPQGTGNTIYF
TRBV4-2	.	TRBJ2-3	TRBD1	TGTGCCAGCAGCCAAGATGGGACAGGGGGCTTAACAGATACGCAGTATTTT	CASSQDGTGGLTDTQYF
TRBV4-1	.	TRBJ2-6	.	TGCGCCAGCAGCCAACCGGGCCCCTTGAGGTTAAGAGGGCTTGGGGCCAACGTCCTGACTTTC	CASSQPGPLRLRGLGANVLTF
TRBV5-6	.	TRBJ2-1	TRBD2	TGTGCCAGCAGCCAAGCGGGAGGTTACAATGAGCAGTTCTTC	CASSQAGGYNEQFF
TRBV9	.	TRBJ1-2	TRBD1	TGTGCCAGCAGCGTGGGACAGGGGCGAGGCTACACCTTC	CASSVGQGRGYTF
TRBV4-1	.	TRBJ2-1	TRBD1	TGCGCCAGCAGCCAAGATCCGGGACAGGCCTCCTACAATGAGCAGTTCTTC	CASSQDPGQASYNEQFF
TRBV5-1	.	TRBJ2-7	TRBD2	TGCGCCAGCAGCTTGCTAGCGGGAGAAGAGAGCCGGTACTTC	CASSLLAGEESRYF
TRBV5-1	.	TRBJ1-6	.	TGCGCCAGCAGCATGGGCTTGGGGCAGGGGAGTTCACCCCTCCACTTT	CASSMGLGQGSSPLHF
TRBV29-1	.	TRBJ1-2	.	TGCAGCGTTGGCGGGTTTAACTATGGCTACACCTTC	CSVGGFNYGYTF
TRBV28	.	TRBJ1-4	TRBD1	TGTGCCAGCAGTCTATCCGGACAGGCCGAGGAGGGAGTTTTT	CASSLSGQAEEGVF
TRBV5-4	.	TRBJ1-2	TRBD1	TGTGCCAGCAGCCCAACCTGGGGCGACAGGGCCTATGGCTACACCTTC	CASSPTWGDRAYGYTF
TRBV28	few	TRBJ2-5	TRBD2	TGTGCCAGCAGTCCGAGCGGGAGGGCCGAAGAGACCCAGTACTTC	CASSPSGRAEETQYF
TRBV10-1	.	TRBJ1-1	TRBD1	TGCGCCACACAACAGGGGTTGAACACTGAAGCTTTCTTT	CATQQGLNTEAFF
TRBV7-9	.	TRBJ2-5	.	TGTGCCAGCAGCAGGGACCAGTGGCCCGTCCAAGAGACCCAGTACTTC	CASSRDQWPVQETQYF
TRBV30	.	TRBJ1-1	.	TGTGCCTGTACTGGGAACACTGAAGCTTTCTTT	CACTGNTEAFF